This TCR beta chain was identified during a study of regulatory T cells in long-lasting Graves disease. The time point: newly diagnosed GD, antithyroid drugs for less than 3 months. The TCR library used RNA extracted from PBMCs. This clonotype was found many times. Libraries of TCR beta came from iRepertoire HTBI primers plus Arm-PCR of CDR3 regions. Each CDR3 protein gets one entry after TCRdb re-called the multiplex PCR reads with MiXCR. The sample yields a few hundred thousand distinct CDR3 sequences, about 20% seen once. Trimming removed 4 bases from V and 7 bases from J; junction bases left unmatched: 10. The CDR3 consists of 16 residues. Germline V gene data show CDR1 as SGHRS and CDR2 as YFSETQ. In addition, the sample was reused for a study of T cells in Graves' hyperthyroidism and ophthalmopathy.

The J gene is TRBJ2-4, the V gene TRBV5-1, with 11 bases aligning to TRBD1. This TCR derives from a woman aged 25 to 39 with Graves disease. The sequencing here drew on peripheral blood mononuclear cells (PBMCs), taken at new diagnosis, from a patient treated with antithyroid drugs. The CDR3 sequence is CASSRTTGTGGNIQYF. For the CDR3, the DNA is TGCGCCAGCAGCCGCACTACCGGGACAGGGGGGAACATTCAGTACTTC.